The clone carrying this T cell receptor beta chain qualifies as medium-sized. The time point denotes: baseline, week 1 (first vaccination visit). As to treatment: pre-vaccination baseline after standard-of-care therapy. The data derive from a study of a mutant IDH1 vaccine in newly diagnosed glioma. Sequenced by immunoSEQ multiplex PCR; TCRdb stores in-frame clones only, minus some. The sample has 25,000 to 35,000 clones; about four fifths are singletons. The germline V and J ends were trimmed by 4 bases and 0 bases, with 21 bases remaining between them. CDR1 MNHEY and CDR2 SMNVEV come from the germline V gene (reference sequence). CDR3 length equals 18 residues.

This rearrangement joins TRBV27 to TRBJ1-1; a weak D match, TRBD1 (6 bases). This TCR came from a man aged 25 to 40 with glioma. This sample comprised PBMCs, obtained from a glioma patient treated with radiotherapy, temozolomide or both. In DNA, the CDR3 is TGTGCCAGCAGTTATCTCCACAGGGCCGACCCTATGAACACTGAAGCTTTCTTT. Its protein is CASSYLHRADPMNTEAFF.